The text below deals with one TCR beta chain. These data come from a study of T cell changes during pregnancy in multiple sclerosis. Assay: immunoSEQ multiplex PCR; the TCRdb copy retains only in-frame clones and omits some. The sample shows fewer than 150,000 clones, around 95% of them seen only once. The receptor's source is a female donor with multiple sclerosis, enrolled in a pregnancy study. Sequencing used peripheral blood, obtained after pregnancy.

CDR3: CASSQGTAAEKLFF. The CDR3 DNA follows: TGTGCCAGCTCCCAAGGGACAGCAGCTGAAAAACTGTTTTTT. The genes are TRBV18 and TRBJ1-4; 7 positions match TRBD1. The V gene end was trimmed by 6 bases and the J gene end by 7 bases; junction bases not matched to a gene: 8. This CDR3 region has 14 residues. Germline V gene data show CDR1 as KGHSH and CDR2 as LQKENI.